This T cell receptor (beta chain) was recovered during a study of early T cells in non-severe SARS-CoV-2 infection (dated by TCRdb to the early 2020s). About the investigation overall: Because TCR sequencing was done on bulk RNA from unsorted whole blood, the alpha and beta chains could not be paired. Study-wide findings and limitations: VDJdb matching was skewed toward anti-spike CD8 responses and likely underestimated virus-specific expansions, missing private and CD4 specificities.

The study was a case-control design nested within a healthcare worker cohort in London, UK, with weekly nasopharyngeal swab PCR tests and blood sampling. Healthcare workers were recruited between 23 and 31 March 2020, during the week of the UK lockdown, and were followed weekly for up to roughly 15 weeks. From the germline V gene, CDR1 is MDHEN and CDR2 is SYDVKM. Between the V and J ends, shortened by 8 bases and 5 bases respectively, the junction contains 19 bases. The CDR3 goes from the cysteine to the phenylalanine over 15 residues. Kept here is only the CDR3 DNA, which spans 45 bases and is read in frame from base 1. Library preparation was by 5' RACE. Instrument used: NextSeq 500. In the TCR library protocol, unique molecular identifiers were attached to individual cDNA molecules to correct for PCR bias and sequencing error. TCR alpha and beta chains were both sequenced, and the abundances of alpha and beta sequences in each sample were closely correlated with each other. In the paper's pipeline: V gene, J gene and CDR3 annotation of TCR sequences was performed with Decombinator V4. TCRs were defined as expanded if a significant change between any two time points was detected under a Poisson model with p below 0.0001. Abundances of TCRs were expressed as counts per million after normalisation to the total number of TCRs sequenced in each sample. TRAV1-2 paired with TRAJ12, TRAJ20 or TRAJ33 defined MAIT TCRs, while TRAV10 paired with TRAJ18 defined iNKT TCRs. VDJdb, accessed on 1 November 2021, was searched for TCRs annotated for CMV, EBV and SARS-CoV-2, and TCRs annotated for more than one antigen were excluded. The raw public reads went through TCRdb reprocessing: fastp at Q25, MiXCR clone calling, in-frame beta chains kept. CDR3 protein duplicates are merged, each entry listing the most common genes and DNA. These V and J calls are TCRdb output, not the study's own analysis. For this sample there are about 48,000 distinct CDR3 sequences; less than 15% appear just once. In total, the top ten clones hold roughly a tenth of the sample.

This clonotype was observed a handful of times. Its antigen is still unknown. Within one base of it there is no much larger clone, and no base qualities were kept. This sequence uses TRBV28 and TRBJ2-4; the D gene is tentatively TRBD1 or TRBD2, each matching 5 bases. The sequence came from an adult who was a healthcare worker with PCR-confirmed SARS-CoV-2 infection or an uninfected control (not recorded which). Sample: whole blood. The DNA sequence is TGTGCCAGCGGATCGCGCCCTAGAGGGGAAAACATTCAGTACTTC. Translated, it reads CASGSRPRGENIQYF.